This T cell receptor (beta chain) emerged from a study of Ad26.COV2.S vaccination and SARS-CoV-2 variants. Assay used: immunoSEQ multiplex PCR; TCRdb lists only in-frame clones, some missing. This table holds approximately 420,000 clones, approximately 90% found once. The ends were cut back, 3 bases at V and 1 base at J, with 10 bases in the middle. The V gene's germline CDR1 is SGHRS and CDR2 YFSETQ. CDR3 size: 14 residues. Treatment of the sample: around 19 received Ad26.COV2.S at low or high dose, single or two shots; several received placebo; per-sample allocation not given. Sampling occurred on day 63 after the first vaccine or placebo injection. Findings and limits, study-wide: Breadth measured for non-spike TCRs was similar across vaccine and placebo recipients. Post-vaccination breadth of spike-specific CD8+ and CD4+ T cell responses was reportedly substantial.

Concerning this clone: Antigen: not known.

This sequence originates from a person between 18 and 60 years old who received the Ad26.COV2.S COVID-19 vaccine or a placebo. The chain combines TRBV5-1 with TRBJ1-1; D is undetermined. The specimen comprised peripheral blood, sampled in a trial of Ad26.COV2.S vaccine versus placebo. CDR3 protein: CASSSDGRNTEAFF. The CDR3 region has the DNA TGCGCCAGCAGCTCCGACGGTCGGAACACTGAAGCTTTCTTT. The full variable domain, in which reference TRBV5-1 and TRBJ1-1 provide the parts outside the CDR3, is KAGVTQTPRYLIKTRGQQVTLSCSPISGHRSVSWYQQTPGQGLQFLFEYFSETQRNKGNFPGRFSGRQFSNSRSEMNVSTLELGDSALYLCASSSDGRNTEAFFGQGTRLTVV.